This record looks at one T cell receptor (beta chain) sequence and its context. This specimen belongs to a study of shared clonotypes between healthy human individuals. V was trimmed by 4 bases and J by 2 bases, leaving 9 bases between them. Germline assignment: CDR1 MDHEN and CDR2 SYDVKM. This CDR3 region has 13 residues. The assay was immunoSEQ multiplex PCR, and TCRdb's table has in-frame clones only and misses some. The data contain a few million clones, more than 80% of them singletons. Sequencing was done on a sample of naive CD4+ T cells sorted from blood. As for subset: CD45RA+ positively selected. The gene calls are TRBV28 and TRBJ2-7, with D perhaps matching TRBD1 or TRBD2 (5 bases each). This receptor was obtained from a man between 18 and 35 years old in good health. CDR3 bases: TGTGCCAGCAGTTCCGGGGCAACCTACGAGCAGTACTTC. Its protein product is CASSSGATYEQYF.